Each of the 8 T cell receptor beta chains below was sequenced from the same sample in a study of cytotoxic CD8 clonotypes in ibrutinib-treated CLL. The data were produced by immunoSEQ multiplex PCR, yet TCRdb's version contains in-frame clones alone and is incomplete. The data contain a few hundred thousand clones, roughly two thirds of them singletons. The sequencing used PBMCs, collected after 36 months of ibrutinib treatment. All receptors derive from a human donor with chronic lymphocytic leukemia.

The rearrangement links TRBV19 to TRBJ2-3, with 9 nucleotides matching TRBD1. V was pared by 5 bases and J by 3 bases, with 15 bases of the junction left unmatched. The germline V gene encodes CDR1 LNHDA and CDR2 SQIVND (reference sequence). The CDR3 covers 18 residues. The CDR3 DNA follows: TGTGCCAGTAGTCGAGGACAGGGGTTTCAATTGGGTACAGATACGCAGTATTTT. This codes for CASSRGQGFQLGTDTQYF.

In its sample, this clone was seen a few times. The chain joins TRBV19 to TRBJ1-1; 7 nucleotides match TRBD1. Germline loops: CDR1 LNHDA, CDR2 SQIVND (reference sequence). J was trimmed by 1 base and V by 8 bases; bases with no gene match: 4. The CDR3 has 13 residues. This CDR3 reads CASRDSPNTEAFF. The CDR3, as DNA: TGTGCCAGTCGGGACAGTCCGAACACTGAAGCTTTCTTT.

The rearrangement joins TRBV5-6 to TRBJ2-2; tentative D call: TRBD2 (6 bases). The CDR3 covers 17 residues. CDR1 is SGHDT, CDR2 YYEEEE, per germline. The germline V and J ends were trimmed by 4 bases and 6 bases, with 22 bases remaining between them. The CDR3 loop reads CASSLLAGADRAGELFF. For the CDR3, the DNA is TGTGCCAGCAGCCTACTAGCTGGGGCCGATCGAGCCGGGGAGCTGTTTTTT.

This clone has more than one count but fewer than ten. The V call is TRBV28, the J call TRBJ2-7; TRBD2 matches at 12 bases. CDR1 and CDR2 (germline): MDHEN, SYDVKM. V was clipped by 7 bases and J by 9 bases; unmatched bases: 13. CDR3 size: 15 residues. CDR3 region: CASTLGTSGFHWQYF. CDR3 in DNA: TGTGCCAGCACCCTGGGGACTAGCGGGTTCCATTGGCAGTACTTC.

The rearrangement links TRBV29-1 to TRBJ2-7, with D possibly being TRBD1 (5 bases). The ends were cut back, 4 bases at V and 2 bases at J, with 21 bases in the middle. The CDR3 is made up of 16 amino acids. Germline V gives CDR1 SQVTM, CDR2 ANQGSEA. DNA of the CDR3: TGCAGCGTTGGTCAACGGTGGGGCCTCAGTACCTACGAGCAGTACTTC. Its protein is CSVGQRWGLSTYEQYF.

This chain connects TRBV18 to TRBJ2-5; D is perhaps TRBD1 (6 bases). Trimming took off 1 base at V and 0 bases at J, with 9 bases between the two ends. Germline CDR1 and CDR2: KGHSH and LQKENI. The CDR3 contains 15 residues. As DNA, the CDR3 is TGTGCCAGCTCACCACTAGGACAGCACCAAGAGACCCAGTACTTC. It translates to CASSPLGQHQETQYF.

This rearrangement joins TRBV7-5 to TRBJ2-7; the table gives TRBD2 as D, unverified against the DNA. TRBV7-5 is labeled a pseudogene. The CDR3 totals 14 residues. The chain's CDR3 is CVRSSGLASYEQYF. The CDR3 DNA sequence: TGTGTCAGAAGCTCGGGACTAGCGAGCTACGAGCAGTACTTC.

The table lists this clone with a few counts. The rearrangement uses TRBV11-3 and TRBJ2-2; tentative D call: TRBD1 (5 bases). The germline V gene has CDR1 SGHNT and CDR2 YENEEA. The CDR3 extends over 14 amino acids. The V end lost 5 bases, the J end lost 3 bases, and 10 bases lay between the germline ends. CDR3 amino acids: CASSPTGYTGELFF. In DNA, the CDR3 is TGTGCCAGCAGCCCAACAGGATACACCGGGGAGCTGTTTTTT.